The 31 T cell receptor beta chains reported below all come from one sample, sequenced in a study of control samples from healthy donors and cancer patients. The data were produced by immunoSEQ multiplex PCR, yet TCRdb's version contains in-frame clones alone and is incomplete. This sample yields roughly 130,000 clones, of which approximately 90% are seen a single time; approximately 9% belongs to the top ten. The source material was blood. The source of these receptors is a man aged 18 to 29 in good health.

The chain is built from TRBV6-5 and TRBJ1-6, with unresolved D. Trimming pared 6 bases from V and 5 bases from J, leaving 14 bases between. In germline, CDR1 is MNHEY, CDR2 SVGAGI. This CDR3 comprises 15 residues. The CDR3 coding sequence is TGTGCCAGCAGGAGCAGGCGTTCTGATAATTCACCCCTCCACTTT. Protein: CASRSRRSDNSPLHF.

DNA for the CDR3: TGTGCCAGCAGCTTGGTTGGGCTTGCTAATGAAAAACTGTTTTTT. It translates to CASSLVGLANEKLFF. The chain combines TRBV5-6 with TRBJ1-4; D is unresolved. Deletions cut 0 bases from V and 3 bases from J, with 9 bases between. Germline V gene sequence: CDR1 SGHDT, CDR2 YYEEEE. CDR3 length: 15 residues.

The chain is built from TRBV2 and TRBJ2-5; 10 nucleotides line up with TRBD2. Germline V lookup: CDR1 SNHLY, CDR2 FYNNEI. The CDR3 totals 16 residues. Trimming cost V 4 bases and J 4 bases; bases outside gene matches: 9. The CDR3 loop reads CASSVRASGGRETQYF. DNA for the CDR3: TGTGCCAGCAGTGTCCGGGCTAGCGGGGGACGAGAGACCCAGTACTTC.

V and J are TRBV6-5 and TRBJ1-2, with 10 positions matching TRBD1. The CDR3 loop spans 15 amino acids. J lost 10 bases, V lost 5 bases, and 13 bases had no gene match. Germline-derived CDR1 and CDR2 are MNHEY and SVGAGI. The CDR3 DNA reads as TGTGCCAGCAGTCTACTCGCGGGACAGGGGCGTATCTACACCTTC. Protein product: CASSLLAGQGRIYTF.

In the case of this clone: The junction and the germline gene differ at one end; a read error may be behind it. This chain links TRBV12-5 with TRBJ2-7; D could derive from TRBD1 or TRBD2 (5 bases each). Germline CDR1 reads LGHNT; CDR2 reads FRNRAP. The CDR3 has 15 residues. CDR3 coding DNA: TGTGCTAGTGGTTTGGTACGGGGCCTTAAATCCCTCGGCCCCTTC. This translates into CASGLVRGLKSLGPF.

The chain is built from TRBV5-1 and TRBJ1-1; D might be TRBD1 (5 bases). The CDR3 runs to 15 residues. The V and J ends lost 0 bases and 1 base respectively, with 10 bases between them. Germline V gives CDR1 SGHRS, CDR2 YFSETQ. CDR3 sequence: CASSLVSRENTEAFF. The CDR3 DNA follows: TGCGCCAGCAGCTTGGTTTCCAGGGAGAACACTGAAGCTTTCTTT.

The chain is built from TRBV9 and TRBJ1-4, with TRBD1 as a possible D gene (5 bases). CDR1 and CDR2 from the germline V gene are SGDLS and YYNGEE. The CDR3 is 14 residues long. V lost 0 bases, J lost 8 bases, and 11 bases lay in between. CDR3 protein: CASSVGAGQEKLFF. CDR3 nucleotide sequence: TGTGCCAGCAGCGTAGGGGCAGGGCAGGAAAAACTGTTTTTT.

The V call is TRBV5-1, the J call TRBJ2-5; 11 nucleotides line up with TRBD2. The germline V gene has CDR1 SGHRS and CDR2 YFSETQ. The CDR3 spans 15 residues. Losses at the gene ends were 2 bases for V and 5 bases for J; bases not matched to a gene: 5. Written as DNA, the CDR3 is TGCGCCAGCAGCTTTAGCGGGGGGGTGGCGGAGACCCAGTACTTC. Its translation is CASSFSGGVAETQYF. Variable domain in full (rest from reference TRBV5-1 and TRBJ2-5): KAGVTQTPRYLIKTRGQQVTLSCSPISGHRSVSWYQQTPGQGLQFLFEYFSETQRNKGNFPGRFSGRQFSNSRSEMNVSTLELGDSALYLCASSFSGGVAETQYFGPGTRLLVL.

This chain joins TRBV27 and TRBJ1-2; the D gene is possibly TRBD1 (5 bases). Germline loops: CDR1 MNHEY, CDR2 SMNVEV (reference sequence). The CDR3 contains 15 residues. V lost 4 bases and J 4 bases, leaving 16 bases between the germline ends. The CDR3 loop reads CASSSPIGGSYGYTF. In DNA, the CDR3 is TGTGCCAGCAGTTCCCCTATCGGGGGAAGCTATGGCTACACCTTC.

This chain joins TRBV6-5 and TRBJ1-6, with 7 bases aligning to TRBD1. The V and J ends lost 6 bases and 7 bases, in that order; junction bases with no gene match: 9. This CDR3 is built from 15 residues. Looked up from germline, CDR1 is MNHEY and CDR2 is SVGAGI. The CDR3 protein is CASSGPTGRNSPLHF. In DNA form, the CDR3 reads TGTGCCAGCAGCGGACCGACAGGGAGGAATTCACCCCTCCACTTT.

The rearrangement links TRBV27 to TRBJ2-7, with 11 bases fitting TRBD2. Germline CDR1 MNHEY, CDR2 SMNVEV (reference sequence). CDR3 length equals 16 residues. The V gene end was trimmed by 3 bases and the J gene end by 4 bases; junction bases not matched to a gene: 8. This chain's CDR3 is CASSFSSTSGGYEQYF. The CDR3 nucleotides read TGTGCCAGCAGTTTCTCGTCAACTAGCGGGGGATACGAGCAGTACTTC.

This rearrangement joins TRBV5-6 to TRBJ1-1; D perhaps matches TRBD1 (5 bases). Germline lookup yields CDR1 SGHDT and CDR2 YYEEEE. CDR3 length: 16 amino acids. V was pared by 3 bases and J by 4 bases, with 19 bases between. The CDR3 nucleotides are TGTGCCAGCAGCTGGGATGGGGCTTACGGGGGCACTGAAGCTTTCTTT. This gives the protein CASSWDGAYGGTEAFF.

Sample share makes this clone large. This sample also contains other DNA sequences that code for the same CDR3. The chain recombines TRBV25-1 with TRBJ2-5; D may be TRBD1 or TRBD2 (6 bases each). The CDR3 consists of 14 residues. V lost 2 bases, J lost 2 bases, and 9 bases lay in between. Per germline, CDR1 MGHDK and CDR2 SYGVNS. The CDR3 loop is CASSERGHQETQYF. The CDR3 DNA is TGTGCCAGCAGTGAACGGGGGCATCAAGAGACCCAGTACTTC.

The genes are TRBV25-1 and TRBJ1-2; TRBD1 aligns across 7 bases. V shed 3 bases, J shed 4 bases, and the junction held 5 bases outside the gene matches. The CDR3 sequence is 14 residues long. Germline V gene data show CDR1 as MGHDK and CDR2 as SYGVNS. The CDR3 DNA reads TGTGCCAGCAGTGAGAGAGACAGGGCCTATGGCTACACCTTC. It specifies CASSERDRAYGYTF.

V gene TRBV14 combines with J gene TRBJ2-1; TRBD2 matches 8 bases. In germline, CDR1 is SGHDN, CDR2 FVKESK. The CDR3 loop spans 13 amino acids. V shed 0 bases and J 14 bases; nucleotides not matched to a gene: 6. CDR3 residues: CASSQDMGTREFF. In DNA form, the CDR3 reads TGTGCCAGCAGCCAAGATATGGGGACTAGGGAGTTCTTC.

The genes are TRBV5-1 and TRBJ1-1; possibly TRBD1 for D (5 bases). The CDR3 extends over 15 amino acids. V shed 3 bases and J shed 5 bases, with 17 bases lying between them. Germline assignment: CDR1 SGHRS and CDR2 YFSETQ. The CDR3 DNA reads TGCGCCAGCAGCTCCGCTGGGACCCCCGGGACTGAAGCTTTCTTT. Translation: CASSSAGTPGTEAFF.

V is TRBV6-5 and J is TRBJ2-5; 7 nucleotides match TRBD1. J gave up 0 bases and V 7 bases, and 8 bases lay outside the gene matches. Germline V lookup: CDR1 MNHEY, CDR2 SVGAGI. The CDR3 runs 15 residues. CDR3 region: CASTSHRGNQETQYF. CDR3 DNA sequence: TGTGCCAGCACCAGTCACAGGGGCAACCAAGAGACCCAGTACTTC.

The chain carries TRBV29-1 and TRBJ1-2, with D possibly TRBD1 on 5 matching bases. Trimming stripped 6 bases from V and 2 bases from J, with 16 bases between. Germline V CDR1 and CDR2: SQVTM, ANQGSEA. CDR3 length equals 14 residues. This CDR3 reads CSVFDGQFNYGYTF. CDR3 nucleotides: TGCAGCGTCTTCGACGGACAATTCAACTATGGCTACACCTTC.

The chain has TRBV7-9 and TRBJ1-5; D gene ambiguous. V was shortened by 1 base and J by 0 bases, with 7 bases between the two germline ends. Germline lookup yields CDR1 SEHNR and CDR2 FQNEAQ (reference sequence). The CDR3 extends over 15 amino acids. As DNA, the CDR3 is TGTGCCAGCAGCTTAGGGGCGAATAGCAATCAGCCCCAGCATTTT. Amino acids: CASSLGANSNQPQHF.

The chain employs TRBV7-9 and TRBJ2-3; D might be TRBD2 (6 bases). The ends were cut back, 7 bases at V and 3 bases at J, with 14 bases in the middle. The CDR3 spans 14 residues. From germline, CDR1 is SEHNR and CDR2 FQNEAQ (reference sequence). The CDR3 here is CASTPGLRTDTQYF. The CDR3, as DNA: TGTGCCAGCACCCCGGGACTCAGGACAGATACGCAGTATTTT.

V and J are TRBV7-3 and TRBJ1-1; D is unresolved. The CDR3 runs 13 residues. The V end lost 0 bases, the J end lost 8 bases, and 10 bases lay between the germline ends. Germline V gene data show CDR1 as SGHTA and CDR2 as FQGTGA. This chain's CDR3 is CASSLTAGFEAFF. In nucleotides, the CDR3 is TGTGCCAGCAGCTTAACCGCTGGATTCGAAGCTTTCTTT.

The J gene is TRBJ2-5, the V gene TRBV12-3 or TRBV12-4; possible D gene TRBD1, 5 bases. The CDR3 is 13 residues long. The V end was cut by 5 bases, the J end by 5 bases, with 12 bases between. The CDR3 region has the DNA TGTGCCAGCAGTAACCAGGGTGCGGAGACCCAGTACTTC. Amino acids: CASSNQGAETQYF.

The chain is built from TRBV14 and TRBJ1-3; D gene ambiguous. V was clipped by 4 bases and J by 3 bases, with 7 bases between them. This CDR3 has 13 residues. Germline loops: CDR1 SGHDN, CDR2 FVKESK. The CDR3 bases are TGTGCCAGCAGCCGCCCGGGTGGAAACACCATATATTTT. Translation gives CASSRPGGNTIYF.

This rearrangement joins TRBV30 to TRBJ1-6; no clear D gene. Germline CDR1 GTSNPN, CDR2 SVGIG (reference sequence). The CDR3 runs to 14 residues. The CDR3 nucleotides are TGTGCTTATCAAGCGGGAACGAGGAATTCACCCCTCCACTTT. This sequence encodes CAYQAGTRNSPLHF.

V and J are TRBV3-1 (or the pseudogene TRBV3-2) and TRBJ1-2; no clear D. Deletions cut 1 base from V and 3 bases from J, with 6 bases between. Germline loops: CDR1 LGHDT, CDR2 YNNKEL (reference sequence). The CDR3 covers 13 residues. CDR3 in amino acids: CASSQGRYYGYTF. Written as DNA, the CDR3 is TGTGCCAGCAGCCAAGGCAGGTACTATGGCTACACCTTC.

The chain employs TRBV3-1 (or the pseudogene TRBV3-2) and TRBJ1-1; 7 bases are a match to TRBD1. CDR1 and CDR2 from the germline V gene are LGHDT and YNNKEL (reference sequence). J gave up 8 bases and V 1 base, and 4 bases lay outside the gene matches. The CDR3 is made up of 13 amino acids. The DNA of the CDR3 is TGTGCCAGCAGCCAAGTGGGGGGACAGGAAGCTTTCTTT. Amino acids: CASSQVGGQEAFF.

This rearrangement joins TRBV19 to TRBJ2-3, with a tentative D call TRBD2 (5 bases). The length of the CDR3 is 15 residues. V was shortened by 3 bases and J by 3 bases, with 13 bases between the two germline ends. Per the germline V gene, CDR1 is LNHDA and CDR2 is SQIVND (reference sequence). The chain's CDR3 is CASSILGSSTDTQYF. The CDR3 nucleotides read TGTGCCAGTAGTATTCTTGGGAGTTCGACAGATACGCAGTATTTT.

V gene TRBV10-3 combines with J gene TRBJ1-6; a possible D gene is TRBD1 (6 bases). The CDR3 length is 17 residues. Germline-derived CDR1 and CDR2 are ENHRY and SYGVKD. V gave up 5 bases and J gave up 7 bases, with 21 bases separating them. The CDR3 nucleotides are TGTGCCATCAGTTCCGGGACACTTAGAAGGGTGAATTCACCCCTCCACTTT. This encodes CAISSGTLRRVNSPLHF.

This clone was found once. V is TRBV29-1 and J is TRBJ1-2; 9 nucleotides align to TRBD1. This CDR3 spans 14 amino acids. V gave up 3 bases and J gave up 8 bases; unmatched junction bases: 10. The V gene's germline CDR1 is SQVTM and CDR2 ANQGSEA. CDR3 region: CSVEVMGQGAGYTF. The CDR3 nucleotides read TGCAGCGTTGAGGTGATGGGACAGGGAGCCGGCTACACCTTC.

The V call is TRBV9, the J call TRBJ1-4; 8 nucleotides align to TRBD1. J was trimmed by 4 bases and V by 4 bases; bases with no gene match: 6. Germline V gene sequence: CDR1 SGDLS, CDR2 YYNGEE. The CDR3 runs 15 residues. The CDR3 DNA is TGTGCCAGCAGCACCCGGACAGGGTTTAATGAAAAACTGTTTTTT. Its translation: CASSTRTGFNEKLFF.

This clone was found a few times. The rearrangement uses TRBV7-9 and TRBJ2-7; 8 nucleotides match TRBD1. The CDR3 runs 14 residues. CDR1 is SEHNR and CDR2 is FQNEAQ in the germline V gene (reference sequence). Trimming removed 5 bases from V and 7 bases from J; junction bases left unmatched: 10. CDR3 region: CASSAGTGLGEQYF. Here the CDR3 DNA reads TGTGCCAGCAGCGCCGGGACAGGACTTGGGGAGCAGTACTTC.